Each of the 4 T cell receptor beta chains below was sequenced from the same sample in a study of cytomegalovirus exposure and HLA in healthy donors. Clones were sequenced by immunoSEQ multiplex PCR, and TCRdb holds only the in-frame ones, with some missing. The table lists around 150,000 clones, approximately 89% of them singletons. The source material was PBMCs. The receptors shown here come from a woman under 30 in good health and CMV-seropositive.

This chain connects TRBV19 to TRBJ2-7, with 7 positions matching TRBD1. Germline V gene lookup returns CDR1 LNHDA and CDR2 SQIVND (reference sequence). CDR3 length: 15 residues. V lost 6 bases and J lost 3; bases outside the gene matches: 11. The CDR3 DNA sequence: TGTGCCAGTAGCCAGGGGGAACTTGAGAACTACGAGCAGTACTTC. Its translation is CASSQGELENYEQYF. Complete variable domain (other parts from reference TRBV19 and TRBJ2-7): DGGITQSPKYLFRKEGQNVTLSCEQNLNHDAMYWYRQDPGQGLRLIYYSQIVNDFQKGDIAEGYSVSREKKESFPLTVTSAQKNPTAFYLCASSQGELENYEQYFGPGTRLTVT.

The V gene is TRBV6-1, the J gene TRBJ1-2; no clear D gene. The V and J ends lost 9 bases and 10 bases respectively, with 12 bases between them. This CDR3 region has 10 residues. Germline values: CDR1 MNHNS, CDR2 SASEGT. In DNA form, the CDR3 reads TGTGCCAGTAGCCATGGTGACTACACCTTC. This sequence encodes CASSHGDYTF.

The chain links TRBV6-5 to TRBJ2-5; TRBD2 might be the D (6 bases). V shed 4 bases and J shed 5 bases, with 17 bases lying between them. Germline CDR1 MNHEY, CDR2 SVGAGI. This CDR3 comprises 15 residues. This CDR3 is CASSSMGGPGETQYF. CDR3 bases: TGTGCCAGCAGTTCAATGGGGGGACCGGGGGAGACCCAGTACTTC.

V usage is TRBV6-5 and J usage is TRBJ2-6; D possibly corresponds to TRBD2 (6 bases). From germline, CDR1 is MNHEY and CDR2 SVGAGI. The CDR3 totals 15 residues. Trimming took off 8 bases at V and 3 bases at J, with 14 bases between the two ends. This CDR3 is CASGYSGSGANVLTF. In DNA form, the CDR3 reads TGTGCCAGCGGGTATAGCGGAAGTGGGGCCAACGTCCTGACTTTC.